Sequencing of this TCR beta chain was carried out in a study of OX40 agonist ivuxolimab in advanced cancers. Background on the study: All patients had ivuxolimab intravenously every 2 weeks at 0.01 to 10 mg/kg. The eligibility criteria allowed prior anti-PD-1, anti-PD-L1 or anti-CTLA-4 therapy, and 30% to 40% had some.

This CDR3 has 14 amino acids. The germline V gene encodes CDR1 LNHDA and CDR2 SQIVND (reference sequence). The V and J ends lost 5 bases and 5 bases, in that order; junction bases with no gene match: 6. Details on this clone: Its antigen is not identified.

General study findings and limits: At 0.1 to 3.0 mg/kg and by week 6, clonal expansion occurred in CD4+ and CD8+ blood T cells.

Sequencing used immunoSEQ multiplex PCR; TCRdb keeps in-frame clones, though not all of them. The sample includes about 69,000 clones, about nine tenths of them seen just once. The chain links TRBV19 to TRBJ1-5, with TRBD1 identical over 7 bases. The sequence was collected from an adult with an advanced solid tumor such as melanoma, head and neck, liver or kidney cancer. The specimen was CD4+ or CD8+ T cells sorted from blood, collected in a trial of the OX40 agonist ivuxolimab. In DNA, the CDR3 is TGTGCCAGTAGTGATCAGGGGGTCTATCAGCCCCAGCATTTT. It translates to CASSDQGVYQPQHF.